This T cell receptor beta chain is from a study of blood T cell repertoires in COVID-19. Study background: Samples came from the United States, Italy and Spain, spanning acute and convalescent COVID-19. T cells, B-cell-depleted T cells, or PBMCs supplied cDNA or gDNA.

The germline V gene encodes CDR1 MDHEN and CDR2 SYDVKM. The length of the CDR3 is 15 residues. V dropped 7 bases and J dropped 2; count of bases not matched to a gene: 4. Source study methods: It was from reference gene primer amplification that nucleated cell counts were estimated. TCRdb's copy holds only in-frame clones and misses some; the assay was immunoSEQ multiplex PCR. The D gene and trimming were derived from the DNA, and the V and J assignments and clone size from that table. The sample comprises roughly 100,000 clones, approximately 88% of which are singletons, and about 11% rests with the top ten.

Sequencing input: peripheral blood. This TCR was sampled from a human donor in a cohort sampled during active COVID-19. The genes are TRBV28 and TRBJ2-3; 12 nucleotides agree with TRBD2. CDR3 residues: CASKGLAGYTDTQYF. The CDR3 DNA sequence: TGTGCCAGCAAGGGACTAGCGGGTTACACAGATACGCAGTATTTT.